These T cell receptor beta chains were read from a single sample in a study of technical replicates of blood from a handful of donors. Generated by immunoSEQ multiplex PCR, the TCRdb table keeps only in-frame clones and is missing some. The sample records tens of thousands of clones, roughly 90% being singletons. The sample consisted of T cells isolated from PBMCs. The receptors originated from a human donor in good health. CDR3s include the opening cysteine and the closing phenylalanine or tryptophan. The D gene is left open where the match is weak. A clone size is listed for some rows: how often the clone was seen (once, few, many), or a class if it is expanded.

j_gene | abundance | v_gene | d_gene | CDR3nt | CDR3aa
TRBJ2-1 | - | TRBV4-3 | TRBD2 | TGCGCCAGCAGCCAAGACCACACTAGCGGGAGTAAGAATGAGCAGTTCTTC | CASSQDHTSGSKNEQFF
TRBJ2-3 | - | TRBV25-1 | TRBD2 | TGTGCCAGGCTAGCGGGAGGTAACACAGATACGCAGTATTTT | CARLAGGNTDTQYF
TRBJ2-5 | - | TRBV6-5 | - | TGTGCCAGCAGTTACTCATTGGATGAGGTTAAAGAGACCCAGTACTTC | CASSYSLDEVKETQYF
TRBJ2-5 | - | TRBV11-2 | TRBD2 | TGTGCCAGCAGCTTGGGGACTAGCGGGTGGGAGACCCAGTACTTC | CASSLGTSGWETQYF
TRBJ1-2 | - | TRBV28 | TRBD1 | TGTGCCATTCTACAGGGGGCGCGTGGCTACACCTTC | CAILQGARGYTF
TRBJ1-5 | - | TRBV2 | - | TGTGCCAGCAGTGGCCGGGTCGGGGGAGATCAGCCCCAGCATTTT | CASSGRVGGDQPQHF
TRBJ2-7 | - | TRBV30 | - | TGTGCCTGGAGTGTTCAGGGATCCTTGGCGCAGTACTTC | CAWSVQGSLAQYF
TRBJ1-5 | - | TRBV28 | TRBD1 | TGTACGGGACAGTCAAGGGGGGCCCATCAGCCCCAGCATTTT | CTGQSRGAHQPQHF
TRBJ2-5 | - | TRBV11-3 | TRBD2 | TGTGCCAGCAGCCTTGGGACTAGCGGGAACCAAGAGACCCAGTACTTC | CASSLGTSGNQETQYF
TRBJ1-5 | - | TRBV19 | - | TGTGCCAGTAGTATTTCATCGGTCTATAGCAATCAGCCCCAGCATTTT | CASSISSVYSNQPQHF
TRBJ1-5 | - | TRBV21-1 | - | TGTGCCAGCAGTAATTGGACAGGGGATCAGCCCCAGCATTTT | CASSNWTGDQPQHF
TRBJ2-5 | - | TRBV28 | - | TGTGCCAGCAGTTTACGGAGGGAGACCCAGTACTTC | CASSLRRETQYF
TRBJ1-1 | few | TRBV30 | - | TGTGCCTGGAGAAGGGGGAACACTGAAGCTTTCTTT | CAWRRGNTEAFF
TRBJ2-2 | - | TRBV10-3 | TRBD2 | TGTGCCATCAGTGAGGGTCCGGGACTAGCGGACCTCACCGGGGAGCTGTTTTTT | CAISEGPGLADLTGELFF
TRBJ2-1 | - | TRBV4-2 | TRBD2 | TGTGCCAGCAGCCAAGGGACTAGCGGGAGAGGAGATGAGCAGTTCTTC | CASSQGTSGRGDEQFF
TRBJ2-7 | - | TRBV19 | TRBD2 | TGTGCCAGTAGTGCATCTAGCGGAGTATACGAGCAGTACTTC | CASSASSGVYEQYF
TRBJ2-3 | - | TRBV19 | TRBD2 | TGTGCCAGTAGTCTCGGACTAGCGGGAGATACGCAGTATTTT | CASSLGLAGDTQYF
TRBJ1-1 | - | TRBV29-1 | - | TGCAGCGTTGATTTTATTACAGCTGAAGCTTTCTTT | CSVDFITAEAFF
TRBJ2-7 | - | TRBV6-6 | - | TGTGCCAGCAGTTTGAGACTCCTTACCTACGAGCAGTACTTC | CASSLRLLTYEQYF
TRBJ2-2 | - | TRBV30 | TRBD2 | TGTGCCTGGAGCCGCGGGAGGTCCAGCACCGGGGAGCTGTTTTTT | CAWSRGRSSTGELFF
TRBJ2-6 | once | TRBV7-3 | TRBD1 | TGTGCCAGCAGCTTAAAATTGTGGCAAGAGGGGGCGGGCTCTGGGGCCAACGTCCTGACTTTC | CASSLKLWQEGAGSGANVLTF
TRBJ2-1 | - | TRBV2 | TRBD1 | TGTGCCAGCAGAACCGGGACAGGGATCTTCTTC | CASRTGTGIFF
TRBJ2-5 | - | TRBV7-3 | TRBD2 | TGTGCCAGCAGCTTTCAGGGAGGGCAAGAGACCCAGTACTTC | CASSFQGGQETQYF
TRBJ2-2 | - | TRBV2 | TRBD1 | TGTGCCAGCAGTGCACTCAGGGGGTTGACCGGGGAGCTGTTTTTT | CASSALRGLTGELFF
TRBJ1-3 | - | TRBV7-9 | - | TGTGCCAGCAGCAAAAATACAGGGCTGGGAGGAAACACCATATATTTT | CASSKNTGLGGNTIYF
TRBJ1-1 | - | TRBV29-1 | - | TGCAGCGTTCTTCGGGATGGGAACACTGAAGCTTTCTTT | CSVLRDGNTEAFF
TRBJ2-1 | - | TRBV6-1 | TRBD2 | TGTGCCAGCAGGGCCGGGACTAGCGGAAACAATGAGCAGTTCTTC | CASRAGTSGNNEQFF
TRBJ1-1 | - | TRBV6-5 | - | TGTGCCAGCATCGACTGGATAAACACTGAAGCTTTCTTT | CASIDWINTEAFF
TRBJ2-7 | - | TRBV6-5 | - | TGTGCCAGCAGCTTGACAGGACCGTACGAGCAGTACTTC | CASSLTGPYEQYF
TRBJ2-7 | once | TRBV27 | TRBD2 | TGTGCCAGCAGTACCGGGACTAGTCCTCGCGAGCAGTACTTC | CASSTGTSPREQYF
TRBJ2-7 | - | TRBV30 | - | TGTGCCTGGAGTGCGGGGACTTCCTACGAGCAGTACTTC | CAWSAGTSYEQYF
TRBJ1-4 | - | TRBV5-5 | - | TGTGCCAGCAGCTTGCTAGCTACTAATGAAAAACTGTTTTTT | CASSLLATNEKLFF
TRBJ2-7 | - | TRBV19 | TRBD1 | TGTGCCAGTAGTAGAGGGACAGGGAGACTCTACGAGCAGTACTTC | CASSRGTGRLYEQYF
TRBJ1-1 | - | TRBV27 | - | TGTGCCAGCCTTATGGGGGGGGCCAGGGCCATGAACACTGAAGCTTTCTTT | CASLMGGARAMNTEAFF
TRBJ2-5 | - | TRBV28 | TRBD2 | TGTGCCAGCAGTCCGTACCACATGACCGGGGGGGAGACCCAGTACTTC | CASSPYHMTGGETQYF
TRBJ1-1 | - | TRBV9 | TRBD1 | TGTGCCAGCAGCGTATCTTCGACAGGGGCCACTGAAGCTTTCTTT | CASSVSSTGATEAFF
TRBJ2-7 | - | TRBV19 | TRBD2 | TGTGCCACTAGCGGGGTCTCCTACGAGCAGTACTTC | CATSGVSYEQYF
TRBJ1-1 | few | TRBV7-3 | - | TGTGCCAGCAGGTTAGACAGATACACTGAAGCTTTCTTT | CASRLDRYTEAFF
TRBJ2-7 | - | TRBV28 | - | TGTGCCAGCAGGCACACACTAGTCCGTCATGAGAATTCCTACGAGCAGTACTTC | CASRHTLVRHENSYEQYF
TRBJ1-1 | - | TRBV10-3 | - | TGTGCCGCCATCACTTGGGGGCGCAACACTGAAGCTTTCTTT | CAAITWGRNTEAFF
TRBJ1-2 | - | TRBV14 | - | TGTGCCAGCAGCCAAGATCCGGGAGCGGAGGGCTACACCTTC | CASSQDPGAEGYTF
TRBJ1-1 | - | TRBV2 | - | TGTGCCAGCAGTGAAAGGGGTAGGACTGAAGCTTTCTTT | CASSERGRTEAFF
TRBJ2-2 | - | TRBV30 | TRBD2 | TGTGCCTGGAGTGTCAAGCGGGACTACACCGGGGAGCTGTTTTTT | CAWSVKRDYTGELFF
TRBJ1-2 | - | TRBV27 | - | TGTGCCAGCAGGGGGCCTGCAGACTATGGCTACACCTTC | CASRGPADYGYTF
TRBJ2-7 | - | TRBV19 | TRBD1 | TGTGCCAGTAGTATAGGTGGGACAGTCTCCTACGAGCAGTACTTC | CASSIGGTVSYEQYF
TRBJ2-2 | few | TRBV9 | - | TGTGCCAGCAGCGTAGCGGACATTAACACCGGGGAGCTGTTTTTT | CASSVADINTGELFF
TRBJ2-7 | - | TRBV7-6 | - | TGTGCCAGCAGCTTAGGAACTAGGTACGAGCAGTACTTC | CASSLGTRYEQYF
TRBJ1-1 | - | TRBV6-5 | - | TGTGCCAGCATAAAGGGAGCTGAAGCTTTCTTT | CASIKGAEAFF
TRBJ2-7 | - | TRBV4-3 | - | TGCGCCAGCAGCCAAGAGAGGGACCGGGGAGGCCCCTTTCCCTACGAGCAGTACTTC | CASSQERDRGGPFPYEQYF
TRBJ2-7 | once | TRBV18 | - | TGTGCCAGCTCACCGTCAGGACTGGCCTACGAGCAGTACTTC | CASSPSGLAYEQYF
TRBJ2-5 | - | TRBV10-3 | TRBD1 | TGTGCCATCAGTGGACAGGGTTATCAGGAGACCCAGTACTTC | CAISGQGYQETQYF
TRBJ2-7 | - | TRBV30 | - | TGTGCCTGGAGGGTCTTAGGAGGGATGAACTACGAGCAGTACTTC | CAWRVLGGMNYEQYF
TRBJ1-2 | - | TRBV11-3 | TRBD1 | TGTGCCAGCAGCTTATGGGACAGGGAAGGCTACACCTTC | CASSLWDREGYTF
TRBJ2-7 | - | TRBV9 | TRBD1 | TGTGCCAGCAGCGTGGTTCCGGACAGGGGCGACGAGCAGTACTTC | CASSVVPDRGDEQYF
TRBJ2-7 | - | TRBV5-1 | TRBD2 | TGCGCCAGCAGCTTGAATATCGGGAGGGTCTACGAGCAGTACTTC | CASSLNIGRVYEQYF
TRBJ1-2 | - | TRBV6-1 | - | TGTGCCAGCAGTATTAGACTTAACTATGGCTACACCTTC | CASSIRLNYGYTF
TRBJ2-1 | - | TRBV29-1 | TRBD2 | TGCAGCGTTGAGTATCTAGCGGACTACAATGAGCAGTTCTTC | CSVEYLADYNEQFF
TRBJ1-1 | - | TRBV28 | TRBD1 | TGTGCCAGCAGGAGACAGGGGGGCACTGAAGCTTTCTTT | CASRRQGGTEAFF
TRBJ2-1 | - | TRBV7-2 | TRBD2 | TGTGCCAGCAGCGGGACTAGCGGGAGCAGGGAGCAGTTCTTC | CASSGTSGSREQFF